Each of the 30 T cell receptor beta chains below was sequenced from the same sample in a study of CD8+CD57+ T cells in acquired aplastic anemia. The template for TCR beta VDJ and CDR3 sequence profiling was genomic DNA. MiXCR, applied by TCRdb to the reads, yields one record per CDR3 protein. The sample lists a few hundred thousand distinct CDR3 sequences, roughly 68% occurring once. Sequenced input: sorted CD4+, CD8+, or CD8+CD57+ T cells (not recorded which) from PBMCs. These receptors originate from a human donor in good health, serving as a control.

The chain has TRBV2 and TRBJ2-5; TRBD1 matches 8 bases. J was trimmed by 1 base and V by 4 bases; bases with no gene match: 5. Germline CDR1 SNHLY, CDR2 FYNNEI. CDR3 size: 15 residues. As DNA, the CDR3 is TGTGCCAGCAGTGTGACAGGGGCGTTCCAAGAGACCCAGTACTTC. Translating it yields CASSVTGAFQETQYF. Full variable domain (rest looked up from reference TRBV2 and TRBJ2-5): EPEVTQTPSHQVTQMGQEVILRCVPISNHLYFYWYRQILGQKVEFLVSFYNNEISEKSEIFDDQFSVERPDGSNFTLKIRSTKLEDSAMYFCASSVTGAFQETQYFGPGTRLLVL.

This clonotype has more than one count but fewer than ten. The J gene is TRBJ1-1, the V gene TRBV7-2, with 8 bases matching TRBD1. The CDR3 runs 14 residues. After removal of 5 bases from V and 4 bases from J, the junction contained 6 bases not matched to a gene. Germline loops: CDR1 SGHTA, CDR2 FQGNSA. The CDR3: CASSRDRGGTEAFF. Written as DNA, the CDR3 is TGTGCCAGCAGCCGTGACAGGGGAGGCACTGAAGCTTTCTTT.

The chain couples TRBV12-3 or TRBV12-4 to TRBJ2-5; TRBD2 is a possible D gene (6 bases). V was pared by 6 bases and J by 13 bases, with 18 bases between. There are 12 residues in the CDR3. The CDR3 spells CASRSNLLARYF. As DNA, the CDR3 is TGTGCCAGCAGGAGCAACTTACTAGCAAGGTACTTC.

The chain combines TRBV7-6 with TRBJ2-1; no clear D. Germline V gene lookup returns CDR1 SGHVS and CDR2 FNYEAQ. This CDR3 is 16 amino acids long. Trimming removed 5 bases from V and 13 bases from J, with 27 bases in between. For the CDR3, the DNA is TGTGCCAGCAGCAAGGGAATCGACACAGATACGCAGTATCAGTTCTTC. As protein: CASSKGIDTDTQYQFF.

This clonotype was recorded many times. The V gene is TRBV14, the J gene TRBJ2-1, with D unresolved. From germline, CDR1 is SGHDN and CDR2 FVKESK. V gave up 3 bases and J gave up 0 bases, with 9 bases separating them. CDR3 length: 15 amino acids. CDR3 sequence reads: CASSQRRSSYNEQFF. CDR3 DNA: TGTGCCAGCAGCCAGAGGCGGAGCTCCTACAATGAGCAGTTCTTC.

This clonotype was detected ten times or more. The rearrangement links TRBV20-1 to TRBJ1-6; 8 bases fit TRBD1. Germline loops: CDR1 DFQATT, CDR2 SNEGSKA (reference sequence). The CDR3 runs 11 residues. The trim removed 3 bases at V and 12 bases at J, leaving 1 base unmatched. The chain's CDR3 is CSASTGGPLHF. The CDR3 coding sequence is TGCAGTGCTAGCACAGGGGGACCCCTCCACTTT.

This clonotype was recorded many times. The CDR3 loop reads CASSQDPGQGAWREQYF. The CDR3 DNA reads as TGCGCCAGCAGCCAAGATCCCGGACAGGGGGCTTGGAGGGAGCAGTACTTC. The chain links TRBV4-1 to TRBJ2-7; 11 nucleotides match TRBD1. The CDR3 runs to 17 residues. With V trimmed by 0 bases and J by 7 bases, 11 bases remained unmatched. Germline CDR1 MGHRA, CDR2 YSYEKL.

This clonotype occurred many times. V usage is TRBV30 and J usage is TRBJ2-3, with D unresolved. CDR3 size: 13 residues. Germline V gene lookup returns CDR1 GTSNPN and CDR2 SVGIG (reference sequence). Trimming cost V 1 base and J 0 bases, with 5 bases left between them. The CDR3 DNA follows: TGTGCCTGGAGTGGGATCAGCACAGATACGCAGTATTTT. Its protein product is CAWSGISTDTQYF.

Note on this clonotype: This CDR3 fails to terminate in the conserved phenylalanine or tryptophan, so it likely reflects a read error. The DNA is left out, because the CDR3 cannot be placed on it with certainty; the CDR3 is given as TCRdb lists it. The V call is TRBV2, the J call TRBJ2-2; the table's D call, TRBD2, was not checked against the DNA. CDR1 and CDR2 from the germline V gene are SNHLY and FYNNEI. The CDR3 adds up to 15 amino acids, both ends counted. The chain's CDR3 is CASSRRGSREGYLNT.

The chain uses TRBV6-6 and TRBJ1-5, with D possibly matching TRBD1 (5 bases). This CDR3 region has 17 residues. Germline V gives CDR1 MNHNY, CDR2 SVGAGI (reference sequence). Trimming took off 1 base at V and 1 base at J, with 14 bases between the two ends. CDR3 DNA sequence: TGTGCCAGCAGTTACTACACGGGGGGAGGGAGCAATCAGCCCCAGCATTTT. It is translated as CASSYYTGGGSNQPQHF.

This clonotype has only a few counts. The rearrangement links TRBV7-3 to TRBJ2-7; maybe TRBD1 (5 bases). Trimming shortened V by 5 bases and J by 4 bases, and 18 bases separated the two germline ends. CDR1 and CDR2 from the germline V gene are SGHTA and FQGTGA. The CDR3 spans 15 residues. CDR3 in amino acids: CASSPPQGALYEQYF. The CDR3 DNA is TGTGCCAGCAGCCCCCCCCAAGGGGCGTTGTACGAGCAGTACTTC.

This chain links TRBV20-1 with TRBJ1-3, with D unresolved. The CDR3 contains 13 residues. The germline CDR1 and CDR2 sequences are DFQATT and SNEGSKA (reference sequence). CDR3 in amino acids: CSVERGGGNTIYF. In DNA form, the CDR3 reads TGCAGCGTTGAACGGGGAGGTGGAAACACCATATATTTT.

Concerning this clonotype itself: Germline and junction disagree at one end, which may indicate a read error. The chain joins TRBV6-1 to TRBJ1-6, with D hard to call. Germline V gene sequence: CDR1 MNHNS, CDR2 SASEGT. The CDR3 contains 14 residues. DNA for the CDR3: TGTGCCAGCAATGTAGGCCCGACGGTGTCACCTCTCCACTTT. Translated: CASNVGPTVSPLHF.

The V call is TRBV19, the J call TRBJ1-6; D unresolved. Trimming left V 9 bases short and J 4 bases short, with 10 bases between. The germline CDR1 and CDR2 sequences are LNHDA and SQIVND (reference sequence). The CDR3 runs 13 residues. Here the CDR3 DNA reads TGTGCCAGCCGACATGGGTATAATTCACCCCTCCACTTT. It is translated as CASRHGYNSPLHF.

This clonotype was recorded only once. Given the absence of the conserved phenylalanine or tryptophan at the CDR3 end, a read error is likely. Because the CDR3's place on the DNA is in doubt, the DNA is left out and the CDR3 is given as listed by TCRdb. The chain is built from TRBV10-3 and TRBJ2-5; the D call of TRBD1 is as the table states it, not checked on the DNA. The CDR3 comprises 18 residues, both ends counted. Germline CDR1 ENHRY, CDR2 SYGVKD. CDR3: CAISESRMGAEQYFGPDI.

The chain carries TRBV7-2 and TRBJ2-5, with 7 nucleotides matching TRBD2. CDR1 and CDR2 from the germline V gene are SGHTA and FQGNSA. The CDR3 consists of 17 residues. With 4 bases clipped from V and 8 bases from J, the junction kept 19 bases outside the gene matches. The CDR3 loop is CASSSYPATSGGGTQYF. As DNA, the CDR3 is TGTGCCAGCAGCTCCTATCCCGCGACTAGTGGGGGGGGTACCCAGTACTTC.

The chain joins TRBV25-1 to TRBJ2-7; 7 bases line up with TRBD1. J was trimmed by 2 bases and V by 5 bases; bases with no gene match: 3. The germline V gene encodes CDR1 MGHDK and CDR2 SYGVNS. The CDR3 contains 13 residues. The CDR3 nucleotides are TGTGCCAGCAGTAAGACAGGGACCTACGAGCAGTACTTC. Translating gives CASSKTGTYEQYF.

This clonotype was seen repeatedly, ten times or more. This rearrangement joins TRBV19 to TRBJ1-2; 8 bases are a match to TRBD1. From germline, CDR1 is LNHDA and CDR2 SQIVND (reference sequence). V lost 3 bases to trimming and J lost 2 bases; unmatched junction nucleotides: 8. This CDR3 is built from 16 residues. This CDR3 reads CASSISHDRGNYGYTF. The CDR3, as DNA: TGTGCCAGTAGTATTTCTCATGACAGGGGCAACTATGGCTACACCTTC.

Details on this clonotype: A junction end diverges from the germline sequence, so it may reflect a read error. The chain combines TRBV5-1 with TRBJ2-7; D remains ambiguous. CDR3 size: 14 residues. Germline CDR1 and CDR2: SGHRS and YFSETQ. The CDR3 spells CASSLHGNRREQYF. In DNA form, the CDR3 reads TGTGCCAGCAGCTTACACGGTAACCGACGGGAGCAGTACTTC.

A word on this clonotype: This likely comes from a read error, as the CDR3 has no conserved phenylalanine or tryptophan at its end. The limits of the CDR3 on the DNA are not certain, so only TCRdb's listed CDR3 is given. The genes are TRBV7-2 and TRBJ2-2; the D segment call TRBD2 is taken from the table without a DNA check. The CDR3 is made up of 13 amino acids, end residues included. The germline CDR1 and CDR2 sequences are SGHTA and FQGNSA. The CDR3 loop reads CASSSGGPIRDTQ.

Comments on this clonotype: The junction departs from the called germline gene at one end, perhaps through a read error. This chain uses TRBV9 with TRBJ1-6; no reliable D call. The CDR3 length is 13 residues. CDR1 is SGDLS, CDR2 YYNGEE, per germline. Here the CDR3 reads CASSPHDAGPYGF. CDR3 nucleotides: TGTGCCAGCAGCCCTCACGATGCCGGGCCCTACGGCTTT.

About this clonotype: One end of the junction does not line up with germline, which may come from a read error. This sequence joins TRBV20-1 and TRBJ2-7; weak D call: TRBD1 (6 bases). This CDR3 spans 12 amino acids. Germline V CDR1 and CDR2: DFQATT, SNEGSKA (reference sequence). The DNA for the CDR3 is TGCAGTGCTAGCTGGACAGCCTACGAGCGGTACTTC. Amino acids: CSASWTAYERYF.

This clonotype was detected ten times or more. The genes are TRBV5-1 and TRBJ1-1; D is ambiguous. The CDR3 contains 14 residues. The V gene lost 4 bases and the J gene lost 3 bases, with 13 bases spanning the gap. Per germline, CDR1 SGHRS and CDR2 YFSETQ. The CDR3 region is CASSPLSVDTEAFF. The CDR3 coding sequence is TGCGCCAGCAGCCCCCTTAGTGTAGACACTGAAGCTTTCTTT. Supplemented by reference TRBV5-1 and TRBJ1-1, the full variable domain reads KAGVTQTPRYLIKTRGQQVTLSCSPISGHRSVSWYQQTPGQGLQFLFEYFSETQRNKGNFPGRFSGRQFSNSRSEMNVSTLELGDSALYLCASSPLSVDTEAFFGQGTRLTVV.

This clonotype was counted only a few times. This chain connects TRBV12-3 or TRBV12-4 to TRBJ2-5; possible D gene TRBD1, 6 bases. Trimming cost V 5 bases and J 5 bases, with 15 bases left between them. The CDR3 extends over 14 amino acids. The CDR3 sequence: CASSGEQGWETQYF. The CDR3 region has the DNA TGTGCCAGCAGTGGAGAACAGGGATGGGAGACCCAGTACTTC.

This clonotype was seen many times. The chain uses TRBV19 and TRBJ1-2; the D gene is possibly TRBD1 (5 bases). CDR1 is LNHDA and CDR2 is SQIVND in the germline V gene (reference sequence). The CDR3 contains 13 residues. The V and J ends lost 2 bases and 3 bases respectively, with 7 bases between them. CDR3 bases: TGTGCCAGTAGTATAAGCAGGGACTATGGCTACACCTTC. Protein sequence: CASSISRDYGYTF.

The rearrangement uses TRBV7-6 and TRBJ2-3; D assignment may be TRBD1 or TRBD2 (5 bases each). V was shortened by 4 bases and J by 12 bases, with 26 bases between the two germline ends. CDR1 is SGHVS and CDR2 is FNYEAQ in the germline V gene. The CDR3 has 16 amino acids. The CDR3 reads CASSSAGAGEKLTQYF. The CDR3, as DNA: TGTGCCAGCAGCTCCGCCGGGGCAGGCGAAAAACTGACTCAGTATTTT.

The rearrangement uses TRBV6-2 or TRBV6-3 and TRBJ1-1, with D unclear. Germline V gives CDR1 MNHEY, CDR2 SVGEGT. V lost 5 bases to trimming and J lost 5 bases, with 15 bases between them. The CDR3 totals 14 residues. CDR3 DNA: TGTGCCAGCAGTGAATATACGGATGGGACTGAAGCTTTCTTT. This translates into CASSEYTDGTEAFF.

In this sample, this clonotype turned up a few times. CDR3 protein: CAISESRTGNEQFF. The CDR3 nucleotides read TGTGCCATCAGTGAGTCCCGGACAGGGAATGAGCAGTTCTTC. This chain joins TRBV12-5 and TRBJ2-1; 8 positions agree with TRBD1. In germline, CDR1 is LGHNT, CDR2 FRNRAP. This CDR3 region has 14 residues. The entire variable domain, with the rest obtained from reference TRBV12-5 and TRBJ2-1, is as follows: DARVTQTPRHKVTEMGQEVTMRCQPILGHNTVFWYRQTMMQGLELLAYFRNRAPLDDSGMPKDRFSAEMPDATLATLKIQPSEPRDSAVYFCAISESRTGNEQFFGPGTRLTVL.

The chain links TRBV7-2 to TRBJ1-6; 8 bases are shared with TRBD1. This CDR3 has 15 residues. The germline V gene has CDR1 SGHTA and CDR2 FQGNSA. Trimming at V came to 5 bases and at J to 15 bases, leaving 15 bases not matched to a gene. CDR3 sequence: CASSRDSSRDRGLHF. The CDR3 region has the DNA TGTGCCAGCAGCCGAGATTCGTCCCGCGACAGGGGCCTCCACTTT.

The chain combines TRBV7-9 with TRBJ2-3; D is uncertain. V dropped 5 bases and J dropped 2 bases, with 11 bases sitting between them. The CDR3 totals 14 residues. Looked up from germline, CDR1 is SEHNR and CDR2 is FQNEAQ (reference sequence). The CDR3 nucleotides read TGTGCCAGCAGCCCGAGAGACCACACAGATACGCAGTATTTT. Amino acids: CASSPRDHTDTQYF.